Listed here are 17 T cell receptor beta chains from one sample, sequenced in a study of cytomegalovirus exposure and HLA in healthy donors. Primers included in the PCR were 60 Vbeta and 13 Jbeta primers. The table came from immunoSEQ multiplex PCR; TCRdb's copy has only in-frame clones and leaves some out. This sample has approximately 170,000 clones, with around three quarters found just once. Source material: PBMCs. These receptors were collected from a woman aged 50 to 65 in good health and CMV-seronegative.

The genes are TRBV28 and TRBJ1-2; D gene uncertain. V dropped 0 bases and J dropped 0 bases, with 5 bases sitting between them. The CDR3 loop spans 14 amino acids. The germline gives CDR1 MDHEN, CDR2 SYDVKM. CDR3: CASSLWAANYGYTF. In DNA form, the CDR3 reads TGTGCCAGCAGTTTATGGGCAGCTAACTATGGCTACACCTTC.

This clone showed up just a few times. The chain uses TRBV4-2 and TRBJ2-3; TRBD2 matches 8 bases. This CDR3 spans 17 amino acids. Germline lookup yields CDR1 LGHNA and CDR2 YNFKEQ. V shed 1 base and J 2 bases; nucleotides not matched to a gene: 8. In DNA, the CDR3 is TGTGCCAGCAGCCAAGTTGGGGCGGGGGGTACCACAGATACGCAGTATTTT. It encodes CASSQVGAGGTTDTQYF.

The chain is built from TRBV7-3 and TRBJ2-3, with 8 bases matching TRBD2. V gave up 5 bases and J gave up 2 bases; unmatched junction bases: 9. Per germline, CDR1 SGHTA and CDR2 FQGTGA. This CDR3 is built from 16 residues. CDR3 in DNA: TGTGCCAGCAGCCAAGGTCTTAGCGGGAACACAGATACGCAGTATTTT. This encodes CASSQGLSGNTDTQYF.

The chain is built from TRBV7-9 and TRBJ1-1; D uncertain. Deletions cut 0 bases from V and 6 bases from J, with 17 bases between. The germline V gene encodes CDR1 SEHNR and CDR2 FQNEAQ (reference sequence). CDR3 length: 16 residues. The CDR3 loop is CASSLAREGVRAEAFF. CDR3 coding DNA: TGTGCCAGCAGCTTAGCTCGGGAGGGAGTTAGGGCTGAAGCTTTCTTT.

This chain connects TRBV28 to TRBJ2-7; D perhaps matches TRBD1 (6 bases). Trimming removed 5 bases from V and 3 bases from J, with 17 bases in between. Germline loops: CDR1 MDHEN, CDR2 SYDVKM. The CDR3 covers 15 residues. The CDR3, as DNA: TGTGCCAGCAGTCTTACAGGGTTTAAGGGCTACGAGCAGTACTTC. It specifies CASSLTGFKGYEQYF.

On this clone: One end of the junction does not line up with germline, which may come from a read error. The chain is built from TRBV7-9 and TRBJ2-3, with D hard to call. This CDR3 region has 16 residues. Germline V lookup: CDR1 SEHNR, CDR2 FQNEAQ (reference sequence). The CDR3 region is CSSSLIGWASTDTQYF. The DNA of the CDR3 is TGTTCCAGCAGCTTAATCGGCTGGGCTAGCACAGATACGCAGTATTTT. Full variable domain (remainder filled in from reference TRBV7-9 and TRBJ2-3): DTGVSQNPRHKITKRGQNVTFRCDPISEHNRLYWYRQTLGQGPEFLTYFQNEAQLEKSRLLSDRFSAERPKGSFSTLEIQRTEQGDSAMYLCSSSLIGWASTDTQYFGPGTRLTVL.

The chain couples TRBV7-9 to TRBJ2-7; 8 nucleotides agree with TRBD2. The trim removed 1 base at V and 5 bases at J, leaving 4 bases unmatched. CDR1 SEHNR and CDR2 FQNEAQ come from the germline V gene (reference sequence). This CDR3 region has 14 residues. The CDR3 is CASSLDRLANEQYF. DNA for the CDR3: TGTGCCAGCAGCTTAGACCGACTAGCGAACGAGCAGTACTTC.

The chain is built from TRBV5-6 and TRBJ1-3; the match to TRBD1 covers 9 bases. The CDR3 runs to 17 residues. Germline V CDR1 and CDR2: SGHDT, YYEEEE. Trimming removed 4 bases from V and 3 bases from J; junction bases left unmatched: 11. The CDR3 loop is CASSPGTGKFFGNTIYF. In DNA, the CDR3 is TGTGCCAGCAGCCCCGGGACAGGGAAGTTTTTTGGAAACACCATATATTTT.

This clone was seen a few times. The chain couples TRBV10-3 to TRBJ1-6, with D perhaps TRBD1 (5 bases). V lost 6 bases and J 5 bases, leaving 14 bases between the germline ends. The CDR3 totals 15 residues. Germline lookup yields CDR1 ENHRY and CDR2 SYGVKD. CDR3 in amino acids: CAIRSGGGDNSPLHF. The DNA of the CDR3 is TGTGCCATCAGGTCGGGGGGAGGGGATAATTCACCCCTCCACTTT.

The table lists this clone with a few counts. The chain is built from TRBV7-2 and TRBJ2-1; maybe TRBD2 (6 bases). This CDR3 has 15 residues. Trimming cost V 5 bases and J 6 bases, with 17 bases left between them. Looked up from germline, CDR1 is SGHTA and CDR2 is FQGNSA. CDR3 sequence (DNA): TGTGCCAGCAGCCCCTCCGTGGAGGGGACCAATGAGCAGTTCTTC. Translating it yields CASSPSVEGTNEQFF.

The V call is TRBV10-3, the J call TRBJ1-1; D possibly corresponds to TRBD1 (6 bases). The V and J ends lost 5 bases and 3 bases respectively, with 16 bases between them. CDR3 length equals 15 residues. Germline CDR1 ENHRY, CDR2 SYGVKD. CDR3 sequence reads: CAISRNRELDTEAFF. CDR3 in DNA: TGTGCCATCAGTAGAAACAGGGAACTGGACACTGAAGCTTTCTTT.

V gene TRBV28 combines with J gene TRBJ1-5; 8 positions match TRBD1. Germline trimming cut 6 bases from V and 3 bases from J; bases unmatched to any gene: 10. CDR1 is MDHEN, CDR2 SYDVKM, per germline. This CDR3 has 16 amino acids. The CDR3 DNA follows: TGTGCCAGCAGCCCGTGGGTGGGACAGGACAATCAGCCCCAGCATTTT. It codes for CASSPWVGQDNQPQHF.

The chain links TRBV30 to TRBJ1-5; 8 bases are shared with TRBD1. After removal of 4 bases from V and 4 bases from J, the junction contained 9 bases not matched to a gene. The CDR3 extends over 15 amino acids. Germline V gene sequence: CDR1 GTSNPN, CDR2 SVGIG (reference sequence). In DNA form, the CDR3 reads TGTGCCTGGAATCGCAAAACAGGGGGTAATCAGCCCCAGCATTTT. Translating gives CAWNRKTGGNQPQHF. The full variable domain, in which reference TRBV30 and TRBJ1-5 provide the parts outside the CDR3, is SQTIHQWPATLVQPVGSPLSLECTVEGTSNPNLYWYRQAAGRGLQLLFYSVGIGQISSEVPQNLSASRPQDRQFILSSKKLLLSDSGFYLCAWNRKTGGNQPQHFGDGTRLSIL.

This clone was recorded only once. The rearrangement uses TRBV27 and TRBJ1-2; 9 nucleotides match TRBD1. This CDR3 region has 15 residues. Losses at the gene ends were 4 bases for V and 7 bases for J; bases not matched to a gene: 10. The germline CDR1 and CDR2 sequences are MNHEY and SMNVEV (reference sequence). The CDR3 DNA sequence: TGTGCCAGCAGTTCCCCGGGACAGGGTATAGGTGGCTACACCTTC. Protein product: CASSSPGQGIGGYTF.

The chain uses TRBV9 and TRBJ2-1; TRBD1 agrees at 9 bases. The CDR3 is 17 amino acids. The junction had 9 bases not matched to a gene; V was cut back by 4 bases and J by 1 base. Germline lookup yields CDR1 SGDLS and CDR2 YYNGEE. This CDR3 is CASSPDRGTVSYNEQFF. The CDR3 DNA sequence: TGTGCCAGCAGCCCGGACAGGGGCACGGTATCCTACAATGAGCAGTTCTTC. Based on the CDR3 plus reference TRBV9 and TRBJ2-1, the full variable domain is DSGVTQTPKHLITATGQRVTLRCSPRSGDLSVYWYQQSLDQGLQFLIQYYNGEERAKGNILERFSAQQFPDLHSELNLSSLELGDSALYFCASSPDRGTVSYNEQFFGPGTRLTVL.

V usage is TRBV19 and J usage is TRBJ2-1, with 15 bases lining up with TRBD2. The CDR3 has 14 residues. Germline lookup yields CDR1 LNHDA and CDR2 SQIVND (reference sequence). J was trimmed by 8 bases and V by 6 bases; bases with no gene match: 2. CDR3 region: CASRRTSGRDEQFF. The CDR3 DNA is TGTGCCAGTAGAAGGACTAGCGGGAGGGATGAGCAGTTCTTC.

This sequence joins TRBV29-1 and TRBJ2-5, with 10 bases matching TRBD1. The J call may be in error: the DNA end matches TRBJ2-7 better. Germline loops: CDR1 SQVTM, CDR2 ANQGSEA. This CDR3 is 14 amino acids long. In nucleotides, the CDR3 is TGCAGCGTCGTTAGGGACAGGGGTGTGCACGAGCAGTACTTC. This encodes CSVVRDRGVHEQYF.